These T cell receptor beta chains were read from a single sample in a study of identical twins. TCRdb reprocessed the 5' RACE reads via MiXCR and lists one record per CDR3 protein. This table holds roughly 710,000 distinct CDR3 sequences, around 6% found once. Specimen: naive T cells sorted from blood. The receptor source for this set is a man aged 18 to 29 in good health. Both conserved end residues are part of each CDR3. A D gene is named only where the DNA matches it firmly. A clone size is listed for some rows: how often the clone was seen (once, few, many), or a class if it is expanded.

V gene	D gene	J gene	clone size	CDR3 protein	CDR3 DNA
TRBV7-9	NA	TRBJ2-2	many	CVVGMNTGELFF	TGTGTTGTGGGGATGAACACCGGGGAGCTGTTTTTT
TRBV25-1	TRBD1	TRBJ2-1	NA	CASNPTGAPYNEQFF	TGTGCCAGCAATCCGACAGGGGCGCCCTACAATGAGCAGTTCTTC
TRBV6-2/TRBV6-3	TRBD2	TRBJ2-3	many	CASTLWRGTTDTQYF	TGTGCCAGCACCTTATGGCGGGGGACCACAGATACGCAGTATTTT
TRBV7-6	TRBD2	TRBJ2-1	few	CASSERLAGGYNEQFF	TGTGCCAGCAGCGAGAGACTAGCGGGAGGGTACAATGAGCAGTTCTTC
TRBV20-1	TRBD2	TRBJ2-2	few	CSARGSGRDTGELFF	TGCAGTGCTAGAGGCAGCGGGAGAGACACCGGGGAGCTGTTTTTT
TRBV11-2	TRBD1	TRBJ1-1	few	CASNLYRDRKAFF	TGTGCCAGCAACCTATACCGGGACAGAAAAGCTTTCTTT
TRBV7-9	TRBD2	TRBJ2-1	NA	CASSLGSGRSDEQFF	TGTGCCAGCAGCTTAGGCAGCGGGAGGTCGGATGAGCAGTTCTTC
TRBV27	NA	TRBJ2-7	many	CASSSTGIYEQYF	TGTGCCAGCAGTTCAACAGGGATCTACGAGCAGTACTTC
TRBV4-2	TRBD2	TRBJ2-2	many	CASSQEVVGGPAGGELFF	TGTGCCAGCAGCCAAGAGGTTGTGGGAGGGCCTGCCGGCGGGGAGCTGTTTTTT
TRBV3-1	TRBD1	TRBJ2-3	few	CASAQAGTGPTDTQYF	TGTGCCAGCGCCCAAGCGGGGACAGGGCCAACAGATACGCAGTATTTT
TRBV28	TRBD1	TRBJ2-2	many	CASSQTDRAGELFF	TGTGCCAGCAGTCAAACGGACAGGGCCGGGGAGCTGTTTTTT
TRBV6-5	NA	TRBJ2-3	NA	CASSYSISLVKDQYF	TGTGCCAGCAGTTACTCTATCAGCCTCGTAAAGGACCAGTATTTT
TRBV27	NA	TRBJ2-3	NA	CASSSNRGDTDTQYF	TGTGCCAGCAGTTCCAACCGGGGAGACACAGATACGCAGTATTTT
TRBV7-9	TRBD2	TRBJ2-3	few	CASSPGGSGISDTQYF	TGTGCCAGCAGCCCCGGGGGTAGCGGGATCTCAGATACGCAGTATTTT
TRBV5-5	NA	TRBJ2-1	few	CASSLGPGEQFF	TGTGCCAGCAGCTTGGGCCCGGGAGAGCAGTTCTTC
TRBV12-3/TRBV12-4	TRBD1	TRBJ1-3	many	CASSNGQAGNTIYF	TGTGCCAGCAGTAATGGACAGGCTGGAAACACCATATATTTT
TRBV6-5	NA	TRBJ1-1	NA	CASMSTGEAFF	TGTGCCAGCATGAGTACAGGGGAAGCTTTCTTT
TRBV15	NA	TRBJ1-5	NA	CATSGGEGNQPQHF	TGTGCCACCAGCGGAGGGGAGGGCAATCAGCCCCAGCATTTT
TRBV15	NA	TRBJ1-2	NA	CATSRDREGTTRGYTF	TGTGCCACCAGCAGAGATCGCGAGGGGACCACGCGTGGCTACACCTTC
TRBV6-5	TRBD1	TRBJ1-5	NA	CASSSALTGANERGSFSNQPQHF	TGTGCCAGCAGTTCCGCCCTGACAGGGGCGAACGAACGCGGAAGCTTTAGCAATCAGCCCCAGCATTTT
TRBV29-1	NA	TRBJ1-2	many	CSVEDRSGGGYTF	TGCAGCGTTGAAGATCGCTCTGGGGGCGGCTACACCTTC
TRBV5-1	NA	TRBJ2-1	NA	CASSSGVAGPWNEQFF	TGCGCCAGCAGCTCCGGCGTGGCAGGCCCGTGGAATGAGCAGTTCTTC
TRBV3-1	NA	TRBJ2-7	many	CASSRDTSYEQYF	TGTGCCAGCAGCCGGGACACCTCCTACGAGCAGTACTTC
TRBV5-6	NA	TRBJ1-1	few	CASSFSDTEAFF	TGTGCCAGCAGCTTTTCGGATACTGAAGCTTTCTTT
TRBV5-5	NA	TRBJ2-7	many	CASSNPVSYEQYF	TGTGCCAGCAGCAATCCAGTCTCCTACGAGCAGTACTTC
TRBV6-1	NA	TRBJ2-5	NA	CASSDPGRQETQYF	TGTGCCAGCAGTGATCCAGGGCGCCAAGAGACCCAGTACTTC
TRBV6-1	TRBD2	TRBJ2-2	many	CASFPRGSPGELFF	TGTGCCAGCTTTCCTCGCGGGAGCCCCGGGGAGCTGTTTTTT
TRBV11-2	NA	TRBJ1-4	many	CASSLDWGDEKLFF	TGTGCCAGCAGCTTAGATTGGGGGGACGAAAAACTGTTTTTT
TRBV11-2	NA	TRBJ1-1	NA	CASSGRQDLRAFF	TGTGCCAGCAGCGGACGACAGGATCTCAGGGCTTTCTTT
TRBV13	NA	TRBJ2-3	many	CASSLGSGTRRTEDTQYF	TGTGCCAGCAGCTTAGGATCAGGGACTCGCCGTACGGAGGATACGCAGTATTTT
TRBV7-6	TRBD1	TRBJ2-7	NA	CASSLGFRDRWAYEQYF	TGTGCCAGCAGCTTAGGCTTCCGGGACAGGTGGGCCTACGAGCAGTACTTC
TRBV6-5	TRBD1	TRBJ2-7	many	CASVRTGQGAYEQYF	TGTGCCAGCGTTAGGACCGGGCAGGGGGCCTACGAGCAGTACTTC
TRBV12-3/TRBV12-4	NA	TRBJ1-2	few	CASSSHSAGWPNF	TGTGCCAGCAGTTCACACTCTGCTGGATGGCCCAACTTC
TRBV14	NA	TRBJ2-3	few	CASSQLLASDTQYF	TGTGCCAGCAGCCAACTACTAGCTTCAGATACGCAGTATTTT
TRBV21-1	NA	TRBJ2-4	few	CASSNLRDGYF	TGTGCCAGCAGCAATCTGAGGGACGGTTACTTC
TRBV4-2	NA	TRBJ2-3	many	CASSQGGHDADTQYF	TGTGCCAGCAGCCAGGGGGGCCATGATGCAGATACGCAGTATTTT
TRBV29-1	NA	TRBJ2-7	many	CSVVGGYEQYF	TGCAGCGTTGTCGGGGGCTACGAGCAGTACTTC
TRBV25-1	NA	TRBJ1-1	many	CASSSGAGETEAFF	TGTGCCAGCAGTTCAGGCGCAGGAGAAACTGAAGCTTTCTTT
TRBV6-6	NA	TRBJ2-3	many	CASGGYWTDTQYF	TGTGCCAGCGGGGGGTATTGGACAGATACGCAGTATTTT
TRBV20-1	TRBD2	TRBJ2-7	few	CSAPLAGDREQYF	TGCAGTGCCCCGTTAGCGGGAGATCGCGAGCAGTACTTC
TRBV11-1	NA	TRBJ2-7	NA	CASSLDGPNYEQYF	TGTGCCAGCAGCTTAGACGGGCCTAACTACGAGCAGTACTTC
TRBV12-3/TRBV12-4	NA	TRBJ2-7	NA	CASSFTTGEQYF	TGTGCCAGCAGTTTTACCACGGGAGAGCAGTACTTC
TRBV5-1	TRBD2	TRBJ2-1	few	CASSFGGRANEQFF	TGCGCCAGCAGCTTCGGCGGGAGGGCCAATGAGCAGTTCTTC
TRBV7-8	TRBD2	TRBJ2-3	many	CASSPRLAGGSTDTQYF	TGTGCCAGCAGCCCGCGACTAGCGGGAGGGAGCACAGATACGCAGTATTTT
TRBV2	NA	TRBJ2-7	few	CASKAGSSYEQYF	TGTGCCAGCAAGGCGGGAAGCTCCTACGAGCAGTACTTC
TRBV7-9	NA	TRBJ1-5	NA	CASSPGANQPQHF	TGTGCCAGCAGCCCGGGCGCCAATCAGCCCCAGCATTTT
TRBV6-1	NA	TRBJ1-3	NA	CASSQTGTTNTIYF	TGTGCCAGCAGCCAAACCGGGACGACGAACACCATATATTTT
TRBV9	TRBD2	TRBJ2-5	many	CASSLLAGGLGETQYF	TGTGCCAGCAGCTTATTAGCGGGAGGCCTCGGAGAGACCCAGTACTTC
TRBV20-1	TRBD2	TRBJ2-1	many	CSARVSSGNYNEQFF	TGCAGTGCTAGAGTCTCTAGCGGGAACTACAATGAGCAGTTCTTC
TRBV3-1	TRBD2	TRBJ2-5	few	CASSSPLATRETQYF	TGTGCCAGCAGCTCCCCACTAGCGACGAGGGAGACCCAGTACTTC